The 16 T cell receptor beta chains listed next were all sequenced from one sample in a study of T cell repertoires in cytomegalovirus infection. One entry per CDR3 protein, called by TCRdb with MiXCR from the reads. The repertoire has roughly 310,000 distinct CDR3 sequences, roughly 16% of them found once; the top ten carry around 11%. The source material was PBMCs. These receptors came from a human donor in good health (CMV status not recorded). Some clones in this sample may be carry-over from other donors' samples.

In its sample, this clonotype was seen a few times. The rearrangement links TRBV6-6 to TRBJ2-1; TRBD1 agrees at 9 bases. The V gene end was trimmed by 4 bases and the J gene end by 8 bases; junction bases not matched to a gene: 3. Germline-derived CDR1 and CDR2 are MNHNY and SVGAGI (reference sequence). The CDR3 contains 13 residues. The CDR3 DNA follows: TGTGCCAGCAGTTCAGGACAGGGGTATGAGCAGTTCTTC. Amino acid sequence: CASSSGQGYEQFF.

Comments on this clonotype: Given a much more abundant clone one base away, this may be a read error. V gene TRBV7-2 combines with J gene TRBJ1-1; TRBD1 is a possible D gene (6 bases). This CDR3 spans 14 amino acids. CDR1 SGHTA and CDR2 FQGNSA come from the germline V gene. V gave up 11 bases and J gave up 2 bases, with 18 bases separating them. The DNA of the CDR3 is TGTGCCGGGGTGTTAGGGGGACCAAACACTGAAGCTTTCTTT. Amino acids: CAGVLGGPNTEAFF.

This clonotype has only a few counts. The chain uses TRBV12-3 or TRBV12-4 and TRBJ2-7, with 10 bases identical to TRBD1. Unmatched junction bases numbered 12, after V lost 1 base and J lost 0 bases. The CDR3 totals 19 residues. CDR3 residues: CASSLERRGQGITSYEQYF. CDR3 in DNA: TGTGCCAGCAGTTTAGAGCGCCGGGGACAGGGGATAACCTCCTACGAGCAGTACTTC.

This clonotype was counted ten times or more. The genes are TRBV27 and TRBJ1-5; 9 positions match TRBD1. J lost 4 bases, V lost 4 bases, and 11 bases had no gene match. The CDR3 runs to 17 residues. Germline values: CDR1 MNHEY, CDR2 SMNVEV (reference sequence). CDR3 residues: CASSWISGQGANQPQHF. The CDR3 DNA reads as TGTGCCAGCAGTTGGATATCGGGACAGGGAGCGAATCAGCCCCAGCATTTT.

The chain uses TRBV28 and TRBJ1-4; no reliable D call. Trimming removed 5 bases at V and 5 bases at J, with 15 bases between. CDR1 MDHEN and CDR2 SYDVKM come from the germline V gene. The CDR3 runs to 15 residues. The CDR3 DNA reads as TGTGCCAGCAGTCCACCAAGGCAGCAAAATGAAAAACTGTTTTTT. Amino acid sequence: CASSPPRQQNEKLFF.

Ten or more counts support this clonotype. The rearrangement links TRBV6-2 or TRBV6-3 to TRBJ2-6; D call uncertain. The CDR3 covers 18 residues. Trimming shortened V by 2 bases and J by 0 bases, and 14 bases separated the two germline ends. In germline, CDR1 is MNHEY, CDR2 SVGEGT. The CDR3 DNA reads TGTGCCAGCAGTTACGACGACCGCAATCCCTCTGGGGCCAACGTCCTGACTTTC. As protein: CASSYDDRNPSGANVLTF.

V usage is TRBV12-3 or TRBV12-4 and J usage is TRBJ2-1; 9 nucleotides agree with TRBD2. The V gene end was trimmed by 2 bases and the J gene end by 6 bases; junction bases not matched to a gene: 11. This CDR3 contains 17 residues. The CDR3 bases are TGTGCCAGCAGTTTATCCAGACTAGCGGTCTGGGGCAATGAGCAGTTCTTC. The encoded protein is CASSLSRLAVWGNEQFF.

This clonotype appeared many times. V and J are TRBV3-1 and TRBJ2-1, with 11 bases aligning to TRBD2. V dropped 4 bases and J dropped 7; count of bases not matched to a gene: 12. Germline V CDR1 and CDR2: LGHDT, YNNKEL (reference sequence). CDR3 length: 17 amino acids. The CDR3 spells CASSPRGLAGGQNEQFF. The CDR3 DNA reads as TGTGCCAGCAGCCCACGTGGCCTAGCGGGGGGTCAGAATGAGCAGTTCTTC.

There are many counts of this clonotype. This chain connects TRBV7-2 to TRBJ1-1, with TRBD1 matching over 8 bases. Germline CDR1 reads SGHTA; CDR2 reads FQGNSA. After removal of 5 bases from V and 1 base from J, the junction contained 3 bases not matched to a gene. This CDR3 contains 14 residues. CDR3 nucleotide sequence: TGTGCCAGCAGCCTGGGACAGGAGAACACTGAAGCTTTCTTT. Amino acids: CASSLGQENTEAFF. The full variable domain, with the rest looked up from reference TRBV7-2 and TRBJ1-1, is GAGVSQSPSNKVTEKGKDVELRCDPISGHTALYWYRQSLGQGLEFLIYFQGNSAPDKSGLPSDRFSAERTGGSVSTLTIQRTQQEDSAVYLCASSLGQENTEAFFGQGTRLTVV.

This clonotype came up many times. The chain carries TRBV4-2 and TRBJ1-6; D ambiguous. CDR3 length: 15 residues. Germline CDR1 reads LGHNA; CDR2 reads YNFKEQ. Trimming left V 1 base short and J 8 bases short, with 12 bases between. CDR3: CASSQAGRLDSPLHF. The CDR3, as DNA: TGTGCCAGCAGCCAAGCAGGACGCTTAGATTCACCCCTCCACTTT.

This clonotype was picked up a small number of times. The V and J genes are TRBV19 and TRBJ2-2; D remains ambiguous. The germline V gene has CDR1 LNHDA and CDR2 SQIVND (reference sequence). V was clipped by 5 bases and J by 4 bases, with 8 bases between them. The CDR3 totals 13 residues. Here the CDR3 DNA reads TGTGCCAGTAGTTCACTCGGCACCGGGGAGCTGTTTTTT. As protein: CASSSLGTGELFF.

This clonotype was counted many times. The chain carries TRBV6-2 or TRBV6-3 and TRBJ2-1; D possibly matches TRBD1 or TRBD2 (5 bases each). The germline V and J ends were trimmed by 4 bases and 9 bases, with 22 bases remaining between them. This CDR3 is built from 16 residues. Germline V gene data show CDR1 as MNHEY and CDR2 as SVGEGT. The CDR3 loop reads CASSSPWGKFSSEQFF. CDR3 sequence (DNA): TGTGCCAGCAGTTCCCCTTGGGGGAAGTTTTCCAGTGAGCAGTTCTTC.

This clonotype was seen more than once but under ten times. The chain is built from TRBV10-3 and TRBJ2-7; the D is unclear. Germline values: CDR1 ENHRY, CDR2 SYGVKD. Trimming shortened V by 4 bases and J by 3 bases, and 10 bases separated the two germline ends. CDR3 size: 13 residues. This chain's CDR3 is CAISVALNYEQYF. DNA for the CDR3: TGTGCCATCAGTGTCGCCTTGAACTACGAGCAGTACTTC.

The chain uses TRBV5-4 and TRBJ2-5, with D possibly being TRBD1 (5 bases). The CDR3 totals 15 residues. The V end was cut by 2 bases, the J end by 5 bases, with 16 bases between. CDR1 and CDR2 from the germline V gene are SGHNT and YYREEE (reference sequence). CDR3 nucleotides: TGTGCCAGCAGCTTACAGGCCACGGGTAGGGAGACCCAGTACTTC. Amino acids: CASSLQATGRETQYF.

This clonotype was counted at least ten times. The DNA of the CDR3 is TGTGCCAGCAGCCATACCCAGGGAAATGAAGCTTTCTTT. It encodes CASSHTQGNEAFF. This sequence joins TRBV4-2 and TRBJ1-1; tentatively, D is TRBD1 (5 bases). From germline, CDR1 is LGHNA and CDR2 YNFKEQ. The CDR3 runs 13 residues. Trimming removed 3 bases at V and 7 bases at J, with 12 bases between.

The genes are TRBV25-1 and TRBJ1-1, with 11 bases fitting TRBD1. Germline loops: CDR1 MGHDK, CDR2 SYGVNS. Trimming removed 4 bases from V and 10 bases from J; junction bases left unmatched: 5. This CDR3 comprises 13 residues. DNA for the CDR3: TGTGCCAGCAGTGCCCGGACAGGGGGCTCAGCTTTCTTT. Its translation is CASSARTGGSAFF.